This entry features one T cell receptor beta chain sequence. The antigen is undetermined. The CDR3 covers 14 residues. Germline V gene data show CDR1 as SGHTA and CDR2 as FQGNSA. V lost 4 bases and J lost 6, with 13 bases in between. TCRdb reanalysed the 5' RACE reads using MiXCR and keeps one entry per CDR3 protein. The sample carries about 520,000 distinct CDR3 sequences, approximately 22% recorded once. This specimen comes from a study of identical twins. Study conclusions and caveats: A lower insertion count was a feature of abundant cord blood beta clonotypes, with no such feature in memory repertoires.

The same specimen was also included in a second study, on T cells expressing NK-cell markers. This second report adds: For about 6 donors, the dominant NKG2C+ clonotypes made up roughly 1.0-7.0% of their CD8+ T cells.

The chain combines TRBV7-2 with TRBJ2-1; D may be TRBD2 (6 bases). The receptor was isolated from a woman in her late teens or twenties in good health. The sequenced material came from CD4+ T cells sorted from blood. The CDR3 region is CASSSAGLVNEQFF. Written as DNA, the CDR3 is TGTGCCAGCAGCTCCGCGGGACTCGTCAATGAGCAGTTCTTC.